This TCR beta chain emerged from a study of blood T cells in healthy people across ages. The authors ran a second PCR of 7 to 11 cycles using a sample-barcoded 5' primer and a J-beta primer mix. TCRdb re-called the 5' RACE reads through MiXCR, storing one row per CDR3 protein. This repertoire shows 650,000 to 900,000 distinct CDR3 sequences, 62% found once; its top ten account for approximately 30%. V was trimmed by 5 bases and J by 4 bases, leaving 17 bases between them. CDR3 length: 15 residues. Germline lookup yields CDR1 MNHNY and CDR2 SVGAGI (reference sequence). This clonotype turned up a few times.

The TCR was taken from a man under 40 in good health. Sample: blood. The J gene is TRBJ1-2, the V gene TRBV6-6, with D possibly being TRBD1 (5 bases). The CDR3 is CASSRTTEGFYGYTF. The CDR3 coding sequence is TGTGCCAGCAGTCGAACGACAGAGGGGTTCTATGGCTACACCTTC.